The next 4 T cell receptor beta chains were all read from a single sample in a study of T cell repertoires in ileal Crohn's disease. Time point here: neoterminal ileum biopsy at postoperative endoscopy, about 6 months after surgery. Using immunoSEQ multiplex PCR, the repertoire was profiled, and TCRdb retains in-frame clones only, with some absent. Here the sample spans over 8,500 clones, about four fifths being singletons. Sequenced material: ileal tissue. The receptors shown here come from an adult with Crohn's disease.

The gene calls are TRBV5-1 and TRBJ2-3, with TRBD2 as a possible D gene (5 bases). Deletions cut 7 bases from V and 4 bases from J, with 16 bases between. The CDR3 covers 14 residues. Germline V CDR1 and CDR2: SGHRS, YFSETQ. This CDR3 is CASARGEPADTQYF. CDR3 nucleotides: TGCGCCAGCGCTCGGGGAGAACCTGCAGATACGCAGTATTTT. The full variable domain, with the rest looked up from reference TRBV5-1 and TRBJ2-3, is KAGVTQTPRYLIKTRGQQVTLSCSPISGHRSVSWYQQTPGQGLQFLFEYFSETQRNKGNFPGRFSGRQFSNSRSEMNVSTLELGDSALYLCASARGEPADTQYFGPGTRLTVL.

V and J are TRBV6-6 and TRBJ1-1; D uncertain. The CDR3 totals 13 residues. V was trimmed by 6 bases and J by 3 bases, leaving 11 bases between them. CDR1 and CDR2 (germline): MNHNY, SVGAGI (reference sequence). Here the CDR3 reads CASSKNHDTEAFF. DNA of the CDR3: TGTGCCAGCAGCAAAAATCATGACACTGAAGCTTTCTTT.

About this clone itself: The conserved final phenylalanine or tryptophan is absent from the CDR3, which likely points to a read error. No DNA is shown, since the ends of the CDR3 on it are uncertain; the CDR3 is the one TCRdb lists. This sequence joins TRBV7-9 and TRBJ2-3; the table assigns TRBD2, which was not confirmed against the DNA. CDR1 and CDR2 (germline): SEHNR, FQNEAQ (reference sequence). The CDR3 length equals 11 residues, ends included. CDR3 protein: CASSPGGWARG.

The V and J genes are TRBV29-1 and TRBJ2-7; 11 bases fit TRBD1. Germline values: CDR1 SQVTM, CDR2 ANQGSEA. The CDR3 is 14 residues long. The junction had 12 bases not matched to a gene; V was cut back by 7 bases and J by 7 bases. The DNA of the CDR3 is TGCAGCGCGAGTCAGGACAGGGGGCAAGGGGAGCAGTACTTC. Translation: CSASQDRGQGEQYF.